A single sample gave rise to the 22 T cell receptor beta chains below, sequenced in a study of pediatric ulcerative colitis. TCRdb's copy holds only in-frame clones and misses some; the assay was immunoSEQ multiplex PCR. The sample holds 55,000 to 65,000 clones, around 80% seen once. The specimen was blood. These receptors all come from a boy aged 10-17 years with moderate ulcerative colitis.

The gene calls are TRBV12-5 and TRBJ2-3; TRBD1 agrees at 9 bases. The ends lost 1 base at V and 3 bases at J; junction bases unmatched: 8. CDR1 is LGHNT, CDR2 FRNRAP, per germline. The CDR3 spans 17 residues. CDR3: CASGLDYDRGGTDTQYF. The CDR3 DNA sequence: TGTGCTAGTGGTTTGGATTATGACAGGGGGGGGACAGATACGCAGTATTTT. Full variable domain (missing parts from reference TRBV12-5 and TRBJ2-3): DARVTQTPRHKVTEMGQEVTMRCQPILGHNTVFWYRQTMMQGLELLAYFRNRAPLDDSGMPKDRFSAEMPDATLATLKIQPSEPRDSAVYFCASGLDYDRGGTDTQYFGPGTRLTVL.

CDR3 coding DNA: TGTGCCAGCAGTACCGGGACAGGGGTTCGGTACTTC. Protein product: CASSTGTGVRYF. J is TRBJ2-7 and V is TRBV5-4, with 10 bases that match TRBD1. Germline assignment: CDR1 SGHNT and CDR2 YYREEE (reference sequence). This CDR3 is built from 12 residues. Losses at the gene ends were 5 bases for V and 12 bases for J; bases not matched to a gene: 8.

The sample holds one count of this clone. The CDR3 sequence is CSVGVRGNLGETQYF. CDR3 DNA sequence: TGCAGCGTTGGGGTGCGCGGGAACTTGGGGGAGACCCAGTACTTC. The rearrangement uses TRBV29-1 and TRBJ2-5, with a tentative D call TRBD2 (6 bases). CDR3 length: 15 residues. CDR1 is SQVTM, CDR2 ANQGSEA, per germline. V lost 4 bases, J lost 5 bases, and 20 bases lay in between.

The chain uses TRBV10-1 and TRBJ2-7; 8 bases agree with TRBD1. The CDR3 consists of 14 residues. Germline CDR1 is WNHNN and CDR2 is SYGVQD (reference sequence). V shed 6 bases and J 7 bases; nucleotides not matched to a gene: 11. The CDR3 region is CASSPGQGRWEQYF. CDR3 DNA sequence: TGCGCCAGCAGCCCTGGACAGGGCCGTTGGGAGCAGTACTTC.

The chain couples TRBV5-1 to TRBJ1-2; possibly TRBD1 for D (5 bases). The CDR3 totals 14 residues. The germline V and J ends were trimmed by 0 bases and 4 bases, with 10 bases remaining between them. Per germline, CDR1 SGHRS and CDR2 YFSETQ. The CDR3 protein is CASSLVAGSYGYTF. CDR3 nucleotide sequence: TGCGCCAGCAGCTTGGTCGCAGGGAGCTATGGCTACACCTTC.

The V call is TRBV7-2, the J call TRBJ2-7; 10 positions match TRBD2. J was trimmed by 0 bases and V by 2 bases; bases with no gene match: 4. The CDR3 length is 16 residues. Looked up from germline, CDR1 is SGHTA and CDR2 is FQGNSA. The CDR3 reads CASSLSRTSGSYEQYF. The CDR3 coding sequence is TGTGCCAGCAGCTTATCCCGGACTAGCGGCTCCTACGAGCAGTACTTC.

This clone was seen a few times. The J gene is TRBJ1-5, the V gene TRBV10-3; a possible D gene is TRBD1 (5 bases). V lost 0 bases to trimming and J lost 2 bases, with 17 bases between them. The CDR3 extends over 18 amino acids. Germline V gene lookup returns CDR1 ENHRY and CDR2 SYGVKD. The CDR3 is CAISESIPYGGGNQPQHF. In nucleotides, the CDR3 is TGTGCCATCAGTGAGTCGATTCCATACGGGGGGGGCAATCAGCCCCAGCATTTT.

The chain carries TRBV7-9 and TRBJ2-7; TRBD2 aligns across 10 bases. Trimming at V came to 2 bases and at J to 1 base, leaving 14 bases not matched to a gene. CDR1 and CDR2 (germline): SEHNR, FQNEAQ (reference sequence). There are 19 residues in the CDR3. The CDR3 nucleotides read TGTGCCAGCAGCTTAAAAAAGCCGGGACTAGCGCAGCTATCCTACGAGCAGTACTTC. Protein product: CASSLKKPGLAQLSYEQYF.

V usage is TRBV11-3 and J usage is TRBJ2-1; maybe TRBD2 (5 bases). Trimming stripped 3 bases from V and 5 bases from J, with 17 bases between. Germline CDR1 is SGHNT and CDR2 is YENEEA. CDR3 size: 16 residues. DNA of the CDR3: TGTGCCAGCAGCTTCCTTGTGGGAGTAACAAACAATGAGCAGTTCTTC. Amino acid sequence: CASSFLVGVTNNEQFF.

The chain links TRBV19 to TRBJ2-7, with TRBD2 matching 7 bases. The CDR3 covers 13 residues. Germline V CDR1 and CDR2: LNHDA, SQIVND (reference sequence). After removal of 6 bases from V and 11 bases from J, the junction contained 13 bases not matched to a gene. The CDR3 DNA is TGTGCCAGTAGGAACCGCGGGGGAGTAGGGGAGTACTTC. Translation: CASRNRGGVGEYF.

The chain is built from TRBV9 and TRBJ2-1; perhaps D is TRBD1 or TRBD2 (6 bases each). V lost 4 bases and J lost 0, with 20 bases in between. The CDR3 extends over 18 amino acids. The germline V gene has CDR1 SGDLS and CDR2 YYNGEE. CDR3 region: CASSLRVGGASSYNEQFF. DNA of the CDR3: TGTGCCAGCAGCCTGAGAGTCGGGGGCGCCAGCTCCTACAATGAGCAGTTCTTC.

The chain uses TRBV19 and TRBJ2-1; 8 bases fit TRBD2. V gave up 3 bases and J gave up 1 base; unmatched junction bases: 5. This CDR3 contains 16 residues. Germline CDR1 is LNHDA and CDR2 is SQIVND (reference sequence). Written as DNA, the CDR3 is TGTGCCAGTAGTATCAACGCGGGAGGTTCCTACAATGAGCAGTTCTTC. It translates to CASSINAGGSYNEQFF.

The chain uses TRBV29-1 and TRBJ2-7, with D possibly TRBD2 on 6 matching bases. Looked up from germline, CDR1 is SQVTM and CDR2 is ANQGSEA. This CDR3 has 16 amino acids. V lost 5 bases, J lost 0 bases, and 20 bases lay in between. The CDR3 is CSVSSDLQESSYEQYF. The CDR3 region has the DNA TGCAGCGTTTCTAGCGACCTTCAGGAAAGCTCCTACGAGCAGTACTTC.

This chain links TRBV7-9 with TRBJ2-5; D is undetermined. The CDR3 runs to 16 residues. Trimming stripped 5 bases from V and 0 bases from J, with 16 bases between. Germline V gives CDR1 SEHNR, CDR2 FQNEAQ (reference sequence). CDR3 in amino acids: CASSSLLELYQETQYF. CDR3 bases: TGTGCCAGCAGCAGCCTGTTAGAGCTGTACCAAGAGACCCAGTACTTC.

This clone was detected once. V is TRBV4-3 and J is TRBJ1-5; unclear D gene. The CDR3 sequence is 13 residues long. V dropped 11 bases and J dropped 7 bases, with 18 bases sitting between them. Germline CDR1 LGHNA, CDR2 YSLEER. CDR3 residues: CASASEVEQPQHF. CDR3 bases: TGCGCCTCAGCATCGGAGGTGGAGCAGCCCCAGCATTTT.

The rearrangement uses TRBV7-6 and TRBJ2-1; 7 bases fit TRBD2. The CDR3 consists of 15 residues. J lost 1 base, V lost 5 bases, and 5 bases had no gene match. Germline loops: CDR1 SGHVS, CDR2 FNYEAQ. The DNA for the CDR3 is TGTGCCAGCAGCACTCCTAGCGGTTCCTACAATGAGCAGTTCTTC. It translates to CASSTPSGSYNEQFF.

The V call is TRBV5-1, the J call TRBJ1-1, with D unresolved. This CDR3 is 14 amino acids long. Trimming shortened V by 4 bases and J by 3 bases, and 13 bases separated the two germline ends. CDR1 and CDR2 (germline): SGHRS, YFSETQ. CDR3 sequence (DNA): TGCGCCAGCAGCCATGCTGGCTGGGACACTGAAGCTTTCTTT. As protein: CASSHAGWDTEAFF.

The J gene is TRBJ2-5, the V gene TRBV11-1; 8 bases match TRBD2. Looked up from germline, CDR1 is SGHAT and CDR2 is FQDESV (reference sequence). There are 16 residues in the CDR3. Trimming cost V 7 bases and J 0 bases; bases outside gene matches: 10. The CDR3 DNA sequence: TGTGCCAGCACCCTCCTAGCGGGCGGGTACCAAGAGACCCAGTACTTC. Translation gives CASTLLAGGYQETQYF.

The chain couples TRBV5-5 to TRBJ2-6; D may be TRBD1 or TRBD2 (5 bases each). The germline CDR1 and CDR2 sequences are SGHKS and YYEKEE (reference sequence). With 9 bases removed from V and 0 bases from J, the gap between germline ends came to 19 bases. The CDR3 extends over 17 amino acids. Here the CDR3 reads CATRGAVLRSGANVLTF. CDR3 bases: TGTGCCACCAGAGGGGCGGTCCTCCGCTCTGGGGCCAACGTCCTGACTTTC.

This chain uses TRBV28 with TRBJ1-5, with D uncertain. Germline V gene data show CDR1 as MDHEN and CDR2 as SYDVKM. V shed 4 bases and J shed 5 bases, with 9 bases lying between them. The CDR3 totals 13 residues. The CDR3: CASSSQLDQPQHF. CDR3 sequence (DNA): TGTGCCAGCAGTTCCCAATTGGATCAGCCCCAGCATTTT.

This clone was found a few times. The chain couples TRBV29-1 to TRBJ1-1; 7 bases are a match to TRBD1. CDR1 and CDR2 (germline): SQVTM, ANQGSEA. This CDR3 has 15 residues. The J segment lost 4 bases and the V segment lost 8 bases, leaving 16 bases of the junction unmatched. CDR3 nucleotide sequence: TGCAGCCTTGGGACAGAAGACCTACCGGGCACTGAAGCTTTCTTT. It specifies CSLGTEDLPGTEAFF. Based on the CDR3 plus reference TRBV29-1 and TRBJ1-1, the full variable domain is SAVISQKPSRDICQRGTSLTIQCQVDSQVTMMFWYRQQPGQSLTLIATANQGSEATYESGFVIDKFPISRPNLTFSTLTVSNMSPEDSSIYLCSLGTEDLPGTEAFFGQGTRLTVV.

The chain uses TRBV27 and TRBJ2-7; D tentatively fits TRBD1 or TRBD2 (5 bases each). Between the trimmed V and J ends, which lost 7 bases and 4 bases, there was a span of 17 bases. Germline assignment: CDR1 MNHEY and CDR2 SMNVEV (reference sequence). The CDR3 covers 14 residues. CDR3 DNA: TGTGCCAGCACTCCACCGGGGCTATCGTACGAGCAGTACTTC. Translating gives CASTPPGLSYEQYF.